The 26 T cell receptor beta chains presented below share a single source sample, sequenced in a study of response to subunit inactivated influenza vaccine. TCRdb reprocessed the RT-PCR reads via MiXCR and lists one record per CDR3 protein. This repertoire shows almost 600,000 distinct CDR3 sequences, around 15% found once; its top ten account for around 10%. The source was PBMCs from blood, collected 11 to 12 days after vaccination. These receptors were obtained from a man in his fifties who received an inactivated influenza vaccine.

Note on this clonotype: Given a much more abundant clone one base away, this may be a read error. The chain couples TRBV9 to TRBJ2-7, with 7 positions matching TRBD1. V shed 0 bases, J shed 0 bases, and the junction held 3 bases outside the gene matches. The germline V gene has CDR1 SGDLS and CDR2 YYNGEE. This CDR3 is built from 15 residues. The CDR3 sequence: CASSVGWDSSYEQYF. Here the CDR3 DNA reads TGTGCCAGCAGCGTAGGATGGGACAGCTCCTACGAGCAGTACTTC.

The chain links TRBV5-1 to TRBJ2-7; D is perhaps TRBD1 or TRBD2 (5 bases each). This CDR3 is built from 17 residues. Germline CDR1 reads SGHRS; CDR2 reads YFSETQ. Trimming cost V 1 base and J 0 bases, with 17 bases left between them. The CDR3 loop reads CASSLWGLADYSYEQYF. The DNA of the CDR3 is TGCGCCAGCAGCTTGTGGGGGTTGGCTGATTACTCCTACGAGCAGTACTTC.

The V call is TRBV7-6, the J call TRBJ2-5; D is unresolved. This CDR3 has 16 amino acids. Germline V lookup: CDR1 SGHVS, CDR2 FNYEAQ. The V end lost 4 bases, the J end lost 6 bases, and 21 bases lay between the germline ends. The CDR3 sequence is CASSSGPRTAVKTQYF. CDR3 sequence (DNA): TGTGCCAGCAGCTCCGGCCCCCGAACGGCTGTGAAGACCCAGTACTTC.

V usage is TRBV2 and J usage is TRBJ1-2; weak D call: TRBD1 (6 bases). V lost 7 bases to trimming and J lost 2 bases, with 11 bases between them. CDR3 length equals 13 residues. The germline V gene encodes CDR1 SNHLY and CDR2 FYNNEI. The CDR3 region is CASIKDSNYGYTF. For the CDR3, the DNA is TGTGCCAGCATAAAGGACAGCAACTATGGCTACACCTTC.

This clonotype was picked up many times. The V call is TRBV24-1, the J call TRBJ2-1; D ambiguous. Trimming removed 4 bases at V and 2 bases at J, with 5 bases between. From germline, CDR1 is KGHDR and CDR2 SFDVKD. CDR3 length equals 13 residues. The chain's CDR3 is CATSEGPYNEQFF. CDR3 sequence (DNA): TGTGCCACCAGTGAAGGGCCCTACAATGAGCAGTTCTTC.

This clonotype has only a few counts. The rearrangement joins TRBV10-1 to TRBJ2-2, with D unresolved. The CDR3 extends over 13 amino acids. Germline V gene lookup returns CDR1 WNHNN and CDR2 SYGVQD (reference sequence). The V end lost 0 bases, the J end lost 6 bases, and 5 bases lay between the germline ends. This CDR3 reads CASSESVAGELFF. The CDR3 nucleotides are TGCGCCAGCAGTGAGTCGGTCGCCGGGGAGCTGTTTTTT.

The V and J genes are TRBV7-2 and TRBJ2-1, with TRBD2 identical over 10 bases. The trim removed 5 bases at V and 6 bases at J, leaving 10 bases unmatched. CDR1 is SGHTA, CDR2 FQGNSA, per germline. The CDR3 is made up of 16 amino acids. The CDR3 is CASSPALAGVGNEQFF. In DNA, the CDR3 is TGTGCCAGCAGCCCAGCCCTAGCGGGAGTCGGCAATGAGCAGTTCTTC.

The rearrangement joins TRBV5-1 to TRBJ2-3; 9 nucleotides align to TRBD2. V lost 0 bases, J lost 3 bases, and 5 bases stayed unmatched. This CDR3 is 16 amino acids long. The germline gives CDR1 SGHRS, CDR2 YFSETQ. In nucleotides, the CDR3 is TGCGCCAGCAGCTTGGGAGGCAGCGGGAGGACAGATACGCAGTATTTT. Translating gives CASSLGGSGRTDTQYF.

The sample holds a few counts of this clonotype. CDR3 DNA: TGCGCCAGCAGCTGGGGACAGGATCAAGAGACCCAGTACTTC. Amino acid sequence: CASSWGQDQETQYF. The chain employs TRBV5-1 and TRBJ2-5, with 8 bases matching TRBD1. The CDR3 spans 14 residues. V was clipped by 3 bases and J by 2 bases; unmatched bases: 3. CDR1 and CDR2 from the germline V gene are SGHRS and YFSETQ. Supplemented by reference TRBV5-1 and TRBJ2-5, the full variable domain reads KAGVTQTPRYLIKTRGQQVTLSCSPISGHRSVSWYQQTPGQGLQFLFEYFSETQRNKGNFPGRFSGRQFSNSRSEMNVSTLELGDSALYLCASSWGQDQETQYFGPGTRLLVL.

This rearrangement joins TRBV24-1 to TRBJ1-1, with D perhaps TRBD1 (5 bases). Germline V gives CDR1 KGHDR, CDR2 SFDVKD. This CDR3 comprises 13 residues. Trimming shortened V by 4 bases and J by 11 bases, and 16 bases separated the two germline ends. CDR3 amino acids: CATSDATRVGAFF. The CDR3 coding sequence is TGTGCCACCAGTGACGCTACCAGGGTCGGGGCTTTCTTT.

Comments on this clonotype: This may be a read error, as it is one base from a much larger clone. V is TRBV29-1 and J is TRBJ1-2, with 9 bases identical to TRBD1. V gave up 7 bases and J gave up 7 bases; unmatched junction bases: 7. Germline CDR1 is SQVTM and CDR2 is ANQGSEA. The CDR3 is 12 amino acids. The CDR3 DNA sequence: TGCAGCGGTTGGACAGGGGACTTTGGCTACACCTTC. Translation gives CSGWTGDFGYTF.

The chain links TRBV5-8 to TRBJ1-2; D not certain. This CDR3 contains 14 residues. Germline CDR1 SGHTS, CDR2 YDEGEE. The germline V and J ends were trimmed by 1 base and 3 bases, with 10 bases remaining between them. Here the CDR3 reads CASSLFRIDYGYTF. CDR3 nucleotides: TGTGCCAGCAGCTTGTTCCGGATCGACTATGGCTACACCTTC.

This clonotype was counted only a few times. This chain joins TRBV20-1 and TRBJ1-4, with D perhaps TRBD1 (6 bases). This CDR3 region has 14 residues. V gave up 3 bases and J gave up 0 bases, with 8 bases separating them. Germline V lookup: CDR1 DFQATT, CDR2 SNEGSKA (reference sequence). As DNA, the CDR3 is TGCAGTGCTAGTAGACAGGCAACTAATGAAAAACTGTTTTTT. This gives the protein CSASRQATNEKLFF.

V is TRBV30 and J is TRBJ1-4, with TRBD1 matching over 12 bases. The germline V gene has CDR1 GTSNPN and CDR2 SVGIG (reference sequence). The CDR3 totals 14 residues. The V segment lost 2 bases and the J segment 11 bases; nucleotides outside the gene matches: 6. The CDR3 sequence is CAWSWGQGAHKLFF. The CDR3 DNA follows: TGTGCCTGGAGTTGGGGACAGGGGGCGCATAAACTGTTTTTT.

This clonotype was counted only a few times. The rearrangement joins TRBV28 to TRBJ1-5; D ambiguous. There are 15 residues in the CDR3. Germline values: CDR1 MDHEN, CDR2 SYDVKM. The germline V and J ends were trimmed by 1 base and 0 bases, with 7 bases remaining between them. CDR3 nucleotide sequence: TGTGCCAGCAGTTTATACAGTAATAGCAATCAGCCCCAGCATTTT. Amino acids: CASSLYSNSNQPQHF.

This clonotype has at least ten counts. This chain uses TRBV24-1 with TRBJ2-1; 10 nucleotides match TRBD2. Germline CDR1 reads KGHDR; CDR2 reads SFDVKD. The junction had 5 bases not matched to a gene; V was cut back by 5 bases and J by 5 bases. The CDR3 is 15 amino acids. CDR3 in amino acids: CATSARLAGDNEQFF. DNA for the CDR3: TGTGCCACCAGTGCCCGCCTAGCGGGGGACAATGAGCAGTTCTTC.

The chain combines TRBV20-1 with TRBJ2-7; 7 positions agree with TRBD1. The J segment lost 5 bases and the V segment lost 7 bases, leaving 5 bases of the junction unmatched. CDR1 DFQATT and CDR2 SNEGSKA come from the germline V gene (reference sequence). The CDR3 covers 11 residues. The CDR3 spells CSGDRDHEQYF. In nucleotides, the CDR3 is TGCAGTGGAGACAGGGACCACGAGCAGTACTTC.

The chain joins TRBV5-6 to TRBJ2-7; tentative D call: TRBD2 (5 bases). The CDR3 runs to 15 residues. In germline, CDR1 is SGHDT, CDR2 YYEEEE. Between the trimmed V and J ends, which lost 5 bases and 3 bases, there was a span of 18 bases. The CDR3 sequence is CASRPGIPSVYEQYF. CDR3 DNA sequence: TGTGCCAGCAGGCCGGGGATCCCGTCCGTCTACGAGCAGTACTTC.

The chain combines TRBV4-3 with TRBJ2-1; tentatively, D is TRBD2 (6 bases). Germline V CDR1 and CDR2: LGHNA, YSLEER. V gave up 5 bases and J gave up 7 bases, with 18 bases separating them. This CDR3 is 15 amino acids long. The CDR3 sequence: CASSAGTGVGNEQFF. CDR3 DNA: TGCGCCAGCAGCGCGGGCACGGGGGTAGGGAATGAGCAGTTCTTC.

This clonotype was picked up a small number of times. The CDR3 here is CSAVFRGLSTDTQYF. In DNA form, the CDR3 reads TGCAGTGCTGTCTTTCGCGGGTTGAGCACAGATACGCAGTATTTT. The chain joins TRBV20-1 to TRBJ2-3; D is possibly TRBD2 (5 bases). V was cut by 5 bases and J by 0 bases, with 15 bases left in between. Germline V gives CDR1 DFQATT, CDR2 SNEGSKA (reference sequence). This CDR3 contains 15 residues.

The chain recombines TRBV7-9 with TRBJ1-2; no firm D call. Germline assignment: CDR1 SEHNR and CDR2 FQNEAQ (reference sequence). V lost 1 base to trimming and J lost 3 bases, with 9 bases between them. The CDR3 consists of 14 residues. The CDR3 protein is CASSLGGSDYGYTF. The CDR3 DNA reads TGTGCCAGCAGCTTAGGCGGCTCGGACTATGGCTACACCTTC.

The V call is TRBV7-2, the J call TRBJ1-1; no clear D. This CDR3 region has 13 residues. V was shortened by 1 base and J by 8 bases, with 11 bases between the two germline ends. Germline loops: CDR1 SGHTA, CDR2 FQGNSA. The CDR3 loop is CASSLGIGREAFF. CDR3 coding DNA: TGTGCCAGCAGCTTAGGAATCGGGAGAGAAGCTTTCTTT.

CDR3 residues: CASSLLGRAETQYF. The CDR3 DNA is TGCGCCAGCAGCTTGTTGGGCAGGGCAGAGACCCAGTACTTC. V gene TRBV5-1 combines with J gene TRBJ2-5; D possibly corresponds to TRBD1 (5 bases). Germline CDR1 is SGHRS and CDR2 is YFSETQ. V shed 1 base and J shed 4 bases, with 11 bases lying between them. CDR3 length: 14 amino acids.

This clonotype was seen repeatedly, ten times or more. The chain recombines TRBV14 with TRBJ2-2; D gene unclear. The V gene's germline CDR1 is SGHDN and CDR2 FVKESK. The CDR3 extends over 16 amino acids. Trimming removed 4 bases at V and 1 base at J, with 13 bases between. CDR3: CASSPDGHWNTGELFF. The CDR3 coding sequence is TGTGCCAGCAGCCCGGATGGGCACTGGAACACCGGGGAGCTGTTTTTT.

Of note for this clonotype: A read error may account for a junction end that differs from germline. Written as DNA, the CDR3 is TGTGCCAGCAGGGGTACCGGGACTAGCAGAAATCCGAGCTCCTACAATGAGCAGATCTTC. Translation gives CASRGTGTSRNPSSYNEQIF. V gene TRBV12-3 or TRBV12-4 combines with J gene TRBJ2-1; the match to TRBD2 covers 9 bases. This CDR3 has 20 residues.

This clonotype was observed a handful of times. The chain combines TRBV7-2 with TRBJ2-2, with 9 bases identical to TRBD1. This CDR3 spans 16 amino acids. V shed 1 base and J 5 bases; nucleotides not matched to a gene: 5. CDR1 is SGHTA, CDR2 FQGNSA, per germline. The CDR3 bases are TGTGCCAGCAGCTTAGTTGTTGGGACAGGGACCGGGGAGCTGTTTTTT. Its translation is CASSLVVGTGTGELFF.